The T cell receptor beta chain described here comes from a study of blood T cell repertoires in COVID-19. TCRdb's copy holds only in-frame clones and misses some; the assay was immunoSEQ multiplex PCR. The sample shows 300,000 to 350,000 clones, about 90% of them seen only once. Individuals aged roughly 18 to 95 years were recruited from fewer than 25 US areas. Trimming took 7 bases from V and 2 from J, leaving 17 bases between them. This CDR3 is 15 amino acids long. Germline V CDR1 and CDR2: SNHLY, FYNNEI. This clone came up a few times. The receptor comes from a woman in her twenties or thirties who had recovered from COVID-19. The V call is TRBV2, the J call TRBJ1-2; D is ambiguous. The sample was PBMCs or T cells enriched from blood (not recorded which). CDR3 protein: CASTGRFNDNYGYTF. The CDR3 bases are TGTGCCAGCACCGGCAGGTTTAACGACAACTATGGCTACACCTTC.